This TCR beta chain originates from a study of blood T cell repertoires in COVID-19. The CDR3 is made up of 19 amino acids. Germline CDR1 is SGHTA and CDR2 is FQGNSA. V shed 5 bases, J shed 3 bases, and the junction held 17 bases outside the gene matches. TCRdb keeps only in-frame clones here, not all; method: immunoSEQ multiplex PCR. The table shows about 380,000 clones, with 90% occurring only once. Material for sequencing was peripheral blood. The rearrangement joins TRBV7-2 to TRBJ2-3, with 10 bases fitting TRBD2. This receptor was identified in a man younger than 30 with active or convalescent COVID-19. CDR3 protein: CASSPLWLAGANPTDTQYF. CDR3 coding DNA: TGTGCCAGCAGCCCCCTTTGGCTAGCGGGAGCCAATCCTACAGATACGCAGTATTTT. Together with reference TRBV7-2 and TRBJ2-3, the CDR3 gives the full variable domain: GAGVSQSPSNKVTEKGKDVELRCDPISGHTALYWYRQSLGQGLEFLIYFQGNSAPDKSGLPSDRFSAERTGGSVSTLTIQRTQQEDSAVYLCASSPLWLAGANPTDTQYFGPGTRLTVL.